The rows below give T cell receptor beta chains drawn from one sample of a study of T cell responses to AZD1222 COVID-19 vaccine. Generated by immunoSEQ multiplex PCR, the TCRdb table keeps only in-frame clones and is missing some. The sample consists of about 120,000 clones, roughly 89% of them appearing once. Sequenced here: peripheral blood, sampled on day 0 of AZD1222 vaccination. The receptors stem from an adult in good health. Each CDR3 is given with its conserved first and last residue. D genes are given only for firm matches. Only some rows state a clone size, as once, few, many or a class for expanded clones.

J gene	CDR3 length	V gene	D gene	clone size	CDR3 protein	CDR3 DNA
TRBJ2-5	14	TRBV6-5	NA	NA	CASSRWPTQETQYF	TGTGCCAGCAGTAGGTGGCCTACTCAAGAGACCCAGTACTTC
TRBJ2-2	14	TRBV2	NA	NA	CASNRLANTGELFF	TGTGCCAGCAACAGACTAGCGAACACCGGGGAGCTGTTTTTT
TRBJ2-3	14	TRBV9	TRBD1	once	CASSGQGVQDTQYF	TGTGCCAGCAGCGGACAGGGCGTACAGGATACGCAGTATTTT
TRBJ2-7	15	TRBV19	TRBD1	NA	CASSMGTGGPYEQYF	TGTGCCAGTAGTATGGGGACAGGGGGCCCTTACGAGCAGTACTTC
TRBJ1-5	17	TRBV27	TRBD1	NA	CASSLSGQTFSNQPQHF	TGTGCCAGCAGTTTATCGGGACAGACCTTTAGCAATCAGCCCCAGCATTTT
TRBJ2-1	13	TRBV12-3/TRBV12-4	NA	NA	CASTLDKRDEQFF	TGTGCCAGCACCCTGGACAAGAGGGATGAGCAGTTCTTC
TRBJ2-1	13	TRBV29-1	TRBD2	NA	CSVSGRLYNEQFF	TGCAGCGTTAGCGGGAGACTCTACAATGAGCAGTTCTTC
TRBJ2-5	13	TRBV30	NA	once	CAWTGRYQETQYF	TGTGCCTGGACAGGGAGGTACCAAGAGACCCAGTACTTC
TRBJ1-2	13	TRBV28	TRBD1	NA	CASSLSTGAGYTF	TGTGCCAGCAGTTTGTCGACAGGGGCTGGCTACACCTTC
TRBJ2-5	15	TRBV18	TRBD2	NA	CASSPLAGSQETQYF	TGTGCCAGCTCACCACTAGCGGGGTCCCAAGAGACCCAGTACTTC
TRBJ1-2	12	TRBV23-1	NA	NA	CASSQSRFGYTF	TGCGCCAGCAGTCAATCGCGCTTTGGCTACACCTTC
TRBJ2-3	16	TRBV5-1	NA	NA	CASSLGQAASTDTQYF	TGCGCCAGCAGCTTGGGACAGGCAGCTAGCACAGATACGCAGTATTTT
TRBJ2-1	15	TRBV2	NA	NA	CASRGEMSSYNEQFF	TGTGCCAGCAGGGGAGAAATGAGCTCCTACAATGAGCAGTTCTTC
TRBJ1-1	16	TRBV7-9	TRBD1	NA	CASSRSTGEGNTEAFF	TGTGCCAGCAGTAGAAGTACAGGGGAGGGTAACACTGAAGCTTTCTTT
TRBJ1-1	13	TRBV7-2	NA	NA	CASSWWGATEAFF	TGTGCCAGCAGCTGGTGGGGGGCCACTGAAGCTTTCTTT
TRBJ2-5	13	TRBV2	NA	NA	CASRRNLQETQYF	TGTGCCAGCAGACGGAACCTCCAAGAGACCCAGTACTTC
TRBJ1-5	14	TRBV27	NA	NA	CASSQGRGGQPQHF	TGTGCCAGCAGTCAGGGCAGGGGAGGTCAGCCCCAGCATTTT
TRBJ2-5	13	TRBV11-3	NA	NA	CASSPEGRETQYF	TGTGCCAGCAGCCCTGAGGGGCGGGAGACCCAGTACTTC
TRBJ2-7	13	TRBV18	NA	NA	CASSPAPAYEQYF	TGTGCCAGCTCACCGGCCCCCGCCTACGAGCAGTACTTC
TRBJ2-7	14	TRBV6-5	NA	NA	CASSYSAGVYEQYF	TGTGCCAGCAGTTACTCCGCAGGGGTCTACGAGCAGTACTTC
TRBJ1-2	14	TRBV5-4	NA	few	CASSLSGLNYGYTF	TGTGCCAGCAGCTTGTCCGGCTTAAACTATGGCTACACCTTC
TRBJ1-6	18	TRBV18	NA	NA	CASSPLGPLSSYNSPLHF	TGTGCCAGCTCACCCCTCGGGCCCTTGAGCTCCTATAATTCACCCCTCCACTTT
TRBJ2-1	16	TRBV5-4	TRBD2	NA	CASSSSGREGLNEQFF	TGTGCCAGCAGCTCTTCTGGGCGGGAGGGCCTCAATGAGCAGTTCTTC
TRBJ1-1	15	TRBV28	NA	NA	CASSETGPPNTEAFF	TGTGCCAGCAGTGAGACAGGCCCCCCGAACACTGAAGCTTTCTTT
TRBJ2-7	13	TRBV30	TRBD1	NA	CAWRRTGAYEQYF	TGTGCCTGGAGGAGGACAGGGGCCTACGAGCAGTACTTC
TRBJ2-3	16	TRBV24-1	NA	NA	CATSDPTGKSTDTQYF	TGTGCCACCAGTGACCCCACAGGGAAGAGCACAGATACGCAGTATTTT
TRBJ1-5	15	TRBV18	TRBD1	NA	CASSPRGLSDQPQHF	TGTGCCAGCTCACCCAGGGGGCTATCAGATCAGCCCCAGCATTTT
TRBJ2-7	14	TRBV2	NA	NA	CASSDGYLIGEQYF	TGTGCCAGCAGTGATGGTTATCTGATCGGGGAGCAGTACTTC
TRBJ2-7	13	TRBV30	NA	NA	CAWSVRRGREQYF	TGTGCCTGGAGTGTACGCCGGGGTCGGGAGCAGTACTTC
TRBJ1-3	14	TRBV7-8	NA	NA	CASSLLEGGDTIYF	TGTGCCAGCAGCTTATTAGAGGGGGGAGACACCATATATTTT
TRBJ1-6	14	TRBV11-2	TRBD1	NA	CASSVGQGNSPLHF	TGTGCCAGCAGCGTCGGACAGGGTAATTCACCCCTCCACTTT
TRBJ1-1	15	TRBV30	TRBD1	NA	CAWRRQGIGNTEAFF	TGTGCCTGGAGGAGACAGGGTATAGGGAACACTGAAGCTTTCTTT
TRBJ1-2	17	TRBV23-1	TRBD1	NA	CASSQYERGHFHYGYTF	TGCGCCAGCAGTCAATATGAAAGGGGGCATTTTCACTATGGCTACACCTTC
TRBJ1-4	14	TRBV28	NA	NA	CASSLGQYYEKLFF	TGTGCCAGCAGTTTAGGGCAGTACTATGAAAAACTGTTTTTT
TRBJ2-1	13	TRBV7-3	NA	NA	CASSAGRPNEQFF	TGTGCCAGCAGCGCGGGGAGGCCCAATGAGCAGTTCTTC
TRBJ1-5	13	TRBV6-4	NA	once	CASSRGPREPQHF	TGTGCCAGCAGCCGGGGGCCCAGGGAGCCCCAGCATTTT
TRBJ2-1	15	TRBV19	NA	NA	CASSIGSRPDNEQFF	TGTGCCAGTAGTATAGGCTCGCGCCCCGACAATGAGCAGTTCTTC
TRBJ1-6	15	TRBV28	NA	NA	CASWEGNGYNSPLHF	TGTGCCAGCTGGGAGGGCAATGGCTATAATTCACCCCTCCACTTT
TRBJ2-2	16	TRBV30	TRBD1	few	CAWSRPNRGQSGELFF	TGTGCCTGGAGTAGACCAAACAGGGGGCAGTCCGGGGAGCTGTTTTTT
TRBJ1-5	15	TRBV19	NA	NA	CASSRTAYSNQPQHF	TGTGCCAGTAGTAGGACAGCATATAGCAATCAGCCCCAGCATTTT
TRBJ1-2	16	TRBV6-4	TRBD1	NA	CASSGTSGTGSGGYTF	TGTGCCAGCAGTGGGACTTCCGGGACAGGGTCTGGTGGCTACACCTTC
TRBJ2-7	15	TRBV5-1	NA	NA	CASSAGIQGAYEQYF	TGCGCCAGCAGCGCCGGGATTCAGGGCGCCTACGAGCAGTACTTC
TRBJ2-2	16	TRBV11-3	NA	few	CASSPIRGRNTGELFF	TGTGCCAGCAGCCCCATCCGGGGGAGGAACACCGGGGAGCTGTTTTTT
TRBJ2-3	15	TRBV30	NA	NA	CAWSGGPKNTDTQYF	TGTGCCTGGAGTGGAGGACCGAAAAACACAGATACGCAGTATTTT
TRBJ2-5	12	TRBV7-8	NA	NA	CASNRWEETQYF	TGTGCCAGCAACCGCTGGGAAGAGACCCAGTACTTC
TRBJ2-5	17	TRBV7-9	TRBD2	NA	CASSLATLKAGVETQYF	TGTGCCAGCAGCTTAGCTACCCTGAAGGCGGGGGTGGAGACCCAGTACTTC
TRBJ2-3	12	TRBV19	NA	NA	CASNEGGDTQYF	TGTGCCAGTAACGAAGGAGGAGATACGCAGTATTTT
TRBJ2-1	14	TRBV11-2	TRBD2	NA	CASRREAGDNEQFF	TGTGCCAGCCGGCGGGAGGCAGGGGACAATGAGCAGTTCTTC
TRBJ2-2	16	TRBV11-1	TRBD2	once	CASSLWTSGGTGELFF	TGTGCCAGCAGCTTATGGACTAGCGGGGGCACCGGGGAGCTGTTTTTT
TRBJ2-2	18	TRBV7-9	NA	NA	CASTPGPGAVANTGELFF	TGTGCCAGCACGCCGGGACCGGGTGCTGTCGCGAACACCGGGGAGCTGTTTTTT
TRBJ1-2	13	TRBV30	NA	NA	CAWSPNTGYGYTF	TGTGCCTGGAGTCCCAATACGGGCTATGGCTACACCTTC
TRBJ1-2	11	TRBV29-1	NA	NA	CSVELTGGYTF	TGCAGCGTTGAGCTGACGGGGGGCTACACCTTC
TRBJ2-1	16	TRBV5-1	NA	NA	CASSPATPATYNEQFF	TGCGCCAGCAGCCCTGCCACACCGGCCACCTACAATGAGCAGTTCTTC
TRBJ2-3	13	TRBV3-1/TRBV3-2	NA	NA	CASSQGGGDTQYF	TGTGCCAGCAGCCAAGGGGGTGGAGATACGCAGTATTTT
TRBJ2-3	16	TRBV4-1	NA	NA	CASSQAQGGHGDTQYF	TGCGCCAGCAGCCAGGCTCAGGGAGGACATGGGGATACGCAGTATTTT
TRBJ2-7	14	TRBV10-2	TRBD1	NA	CATLGTGGTYEQYF	TGCGCCACCCTCGGGACAGGGGGGACCTACGAGCAGTACTTC
TRBJ1-6	15	TRBV9	NA	NA	CASSVEGRRNSPLHF	TGTGCCAGCAGCGTAGAGGGCAGGAGAAATTCACCCCTCCACTTT
TRBJ1-1	16	TRBV5-1	NA	NA	CASSLGDPALDTEAFF	TGCGCCAGCAGCTTGGGGGACCCAGCGTTGGACACTGAAGCTTTCTTT